This T cell receptor (beta chain) comes out of a study of breast tumors, draining lymph nodes, adjacent tissues (dated by TCRdb to 2016 to 2018). With respect to the entire study: TCR beta repertoires were compared across tumor, adjacent nontumor tissue and axillary lymph nodes obtained from breast cancer patients. In human breast cancer, the study set out to evaluate how tumor, surrounding tissue and draining lymph node repertoires relate to one another and whether T cells may move between these sites.

Of note for this clonotype: What this receptor recognizes is not known. The junction differs from germline at one of its ends, possibly a read error.

Results the study describes overall, beyond this receptor: Tumor and nontumor tissue repertoires were significantly more similar in luminal-like than in basal-like breast cancer. Tumor T-cell repertoires showed less diversity than lymph node repertoires and more diversity than nontumor tissue repertoires, and tumor T-cell repertoires showed preferential V and J gene usage. The conclusion that tumor T cells originate in lymph nodes was framed as consistent with a hypothesis rather than directly demonstrated. The data were considered consistent with the idea that most tumor T cells come from the lymph node and then expand in tumor tissue.

From a lookup of the germline V gene, CDR1 and CDR2 are MDHEN and SYDVKM. From the cysteine up to the phenylalanine, the CDR3 has a length of 15 residues. Here the CDR3 DNA is all that survives: 45 bases in frame from base 1. Sequenced on an Illumina HiSeq 2000. Multiplex PCR amplification was used to generate the TCR beta chain libraries. High-throughput sequencing was used to analyze the amplified TCR beta chain products. TCRdb reworked the public reads: Q25 trimming with fastp, MiXCR clone assembly, productive beta chains retained. All rows with the same CDR3 protein become a single entry with the most common DNA and genes. Within this sample are over 20,000 distinct CDR3 sequences, with less than 40% of them counted one time only. Clones ranked in the top ten supply 11% of the sample.

The sequence was obtained from a female donor with breast cancer. Some clones in this sample may be carry-over from other donors' samples. Here the chain combines TRBV28 and TRBJ1-6, and 9 junctional nucleotides match TRBD1. Specimen: breast tumor tissue. The CDR3 is CASSFSGQGNAPLHF. The bases are TGTGCCAGCAGCTTCTCGGGACAGGGTAATGCACCCCTCCACTTT.